The 12 T cell receptor beta chains given below trace back to one sample, sequenced in a study of control samples from healthy donors and cancer patients (TCRdb year 2020). The library was made by the immunoSEQ multiplex PCR assay. The table was pulled from immuneACCESS by TCRdb, which kept in-frame rearrangements only. Such tables lose some clones; where checked, under half of the loss comes from unresolved V genes, and the rest has no known cause. Recorded for this sample are approximately 150,000 clones; about 91% of them occurred a single time. Roughly 3.2% of the sample is held by the ten biggest clonotypes. The sample comprised blood. Receptors were obtained from a man aged 25 to 40 in good health.

This chain connects TRBV4-2 to TRBJ2-3; possibly TRBD1 or TRBD2 for D (5 bases each). From germline, CDR1 is LGHNA and CDR2 YNFKEQ. The CDR3 covers 14 residues. With 1 base removed from V and 1 base from J, the gap between germline ends came to 6 bases. CDR3 in amino acids: CASSQGGGTDTQYF. CDR3 in DNA: TGTGCCAGCAGCCAAGGAGGGGGCACAGATACGCAGTATTTT.

This chain uses TRBV10-3 with TRBJ1-1, with D unresolved. CDR3 length: 15 residues. The V gene lost 7 bases and the J gene lost 0 bases, with 15 bases spanning the gap. The V gene's germline CDR1 is ENHRY and CDR2 SYGVKD. DNA for the CDR3: TGTGCCATCAAAGGGCAAGGGAGAATGAACACTGAAGCTTTCTTT. Translating it yields CAIKGQGRMNTEAFF.

The chain combines TRBV27 with TRBJ1-4; 8 bases fit TRBD1. Germline CDR1 MNHEY, CDR2 SMNVEV (reference sequence). The length of the CDR3 is 15 residues. Trimming removed 4 bases from V and 3 bases from J; junction bases left unmatched: 4. As DNA, the CDR3 is TGTGCCAGCAGTTGGGGGGACAGGCCTAATGAAAAACTGTTTTTT. Protein product: CASSWGDRPNEKLFF.

The rearrangement links TRBV5-4 to TRBJ1-6; D perhaps matches TRBD1 (5 bases). Between the trimmed V and J ends, which lost 4 bases and 7 bases, there was a span of 12 bases. The V gene's germline CDR1 is SGHNT and CDR2 YYREEE (reference sequence). The CDR3 spans 14 residues. CDR3 nucleotide sequence: TGTGCCAGCAGCATATCCGGGACCAATTCACCCCTCCACTTT. Translating gives CASSISGTNSPLHF.

This chain joins TRBV7-7 and TRBJ2-3, with TRBD2 matching 14 bases. This CDR3 contains 16 residues. Germline loops: CDR1 SSHAT, CDR2 FNYEAQ (reference sequence). Trimming at V came to 5 bases and at J to 2 bases, leaving 3 bases not matched to a gene. In nucleotides, the CDR3 is TGTGCCAGCAGCCCGACTAGCGGGGGGGACACAGATACGCAGTATTTT. Translation: CASSPTSGGDTDTQYF.

The gene calls are TRBV7-9 and TRBJ2-2, with D possibly TRBD1 on 7 matching bases. CDR1 and CDR2 (germline): SEHNR, FQNEAQ (reference sequence). Trimming left V 4 bases short and J 7 bases short, with 10 bases between. CDR3 length: 13 residues. The CDR3 nucleotides are TGTGCCAGCAGCTCCAGGGGGGACGGGGAGCTGTTTTTT. Protein sequence: CASSSRGDGELFF.

This chain links TRBV10-3 with TRBJ2-7, with a possible D match to TRBD2 (7 bases). The V gene lost 6 bases and the J gene lost 6 bases, with 21 bases spanning the gap. The CDR3 is 15 amino acids. The germline V gene has CDR1 ENHRY and CDR2 SYGVKD. For the CDR3, the DNA is TGTGCCATCAGCGGGACACAGGGAGGGTTCTCCGAGCAGTACTTC. Protein product: CAISGTQGGFSEQYF.

V usage is TRBV13 and J usage is TRBJ1-6, with D perhaps TRBD1 (5 bases). The CDR3 runs 14 residues. Per germline, CDR1 PRHDT and CDR2 FYEKMQ (reference sequence). Trimming removed 4 bases at V and 7 bases at J, with 11 bases between. The DNA for the CDR3 is TGTGCCAGCAGCTCCGGGACGGAGAATTCACCCCTCCACTTT. Protein: CASSSGTENSPLHF.

The chain employs TRBV21-1 and TRBJ1-3; no DNA check was done on the table's D call, TRBD1. TRBV21-1 is a known pseudogene. The CDR3 totals 19 residues. This chain's CDR3 is CASSKDRDPGQGSGNTIYF. The CDR3 nucleotides are TGTGCCAGCAGCAAAGATCGAGACCCGGGACAGGGATCCGGAAACACCATATATTTT.

V and J are TRBV20-1 and TRBJ1-5, with 7 bases matching TRBD1. Germline CDR1 DFQATT, CDR2 SNEGSKA (reference sequence). The ends lost 3 bases at V and 0 bases at J; junction bases unmatched: 14. The CDR3 is 18 amino acids. The CDR3 loop reads CSASLRTGRFPSNQPQHF. Written as DNA, the CDR3 is TGCAGTGCTAGTCTCAGGACAGGACGCTTCCCTAGCAATCAGCCCCAGCATTTT.

This chain links TRBV6-6 with TRBJ1-4; the match to TRBD1 covers 9 bases. V lost 7 bases, J lost 5 bases, and 5 bases stayed unmatched. Germline V CDR1 and CDR2: MNHNY, SVGAGI (reference sequence). The CDR3 has 14 residues. In DNA, the CDR3 is TGTGCCAGCATCACCGGGACAGGGAATGAAAAACTGTTTTTT. This sequence encodes CASITGTGNEKLFF.

The chain employs TRBV12-5 and TRBJ1-1; unclear D gene. The CDR3 spans 10 residues. Germline V gene data show CDR1 as LGHNT and CDR2 as FRNRAP. V lost 8 bases and J lost 3, with 4 bases in between. CDR3: CASLYTEAFF. CDR3 DNA sequence: TGTGCTAGTCTTTACACTGAAGCTTTCTTT.